This T cell receptor beta chain came from a study of T cell responses to AZD1222 COVID-19 vaccine. This CDR3 contains 14 residues. Germline CDR1 and CDR2: MNHEY and SMNVEV (reference sequence). Between the trimmed V and J ends, which lost 6 bases and 3 bases, there was a span of 12 bases. With respect to this clone: Its antigen remains unknown.

Study observations and caveats: Spike-specific TCRs gained breadth and depth after people received two AZD1222 doses.

Sequenced by immunoSEQ multiplex PCR; TCRdb stores in-frame clones only, minus some. The table shows 170,000 or so clones, with 90% to 95% occurring only once. The material sequenced was peripheral blood, taken 28 days after the second dose of the MenACWY control vaccine. This TCR derives from an adult who received the MenACWY meningococcal vaccine as a control. V usage is TRBV27 and J usage is TRBJ2-1; unclear D gene. In DNA form, the CDR3 reads TGTGCCAGCAGCCCCACCAGGCTCTACAATGAGCAGTTCTTC. Translating it yields CASSPTRLYNEQFF.